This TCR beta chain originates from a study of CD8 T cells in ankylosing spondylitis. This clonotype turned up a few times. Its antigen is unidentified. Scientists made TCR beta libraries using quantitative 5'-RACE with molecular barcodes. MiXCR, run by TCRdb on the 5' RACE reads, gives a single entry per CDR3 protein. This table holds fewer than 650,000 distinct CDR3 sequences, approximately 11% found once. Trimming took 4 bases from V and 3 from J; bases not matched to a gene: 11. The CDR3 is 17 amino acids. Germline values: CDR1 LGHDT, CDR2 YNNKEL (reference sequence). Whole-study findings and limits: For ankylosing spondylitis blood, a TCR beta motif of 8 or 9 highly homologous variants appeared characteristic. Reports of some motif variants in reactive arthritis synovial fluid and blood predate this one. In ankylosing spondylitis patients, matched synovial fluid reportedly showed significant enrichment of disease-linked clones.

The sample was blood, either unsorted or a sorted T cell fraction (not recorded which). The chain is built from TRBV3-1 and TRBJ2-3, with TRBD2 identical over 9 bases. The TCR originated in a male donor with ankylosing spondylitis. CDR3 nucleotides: TGTGCCAGCAGCCCCATCCTTAGCGGGAGTATTACAGATACGCAGTATTTT. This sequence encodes CASSPILSGSITDTQYF.